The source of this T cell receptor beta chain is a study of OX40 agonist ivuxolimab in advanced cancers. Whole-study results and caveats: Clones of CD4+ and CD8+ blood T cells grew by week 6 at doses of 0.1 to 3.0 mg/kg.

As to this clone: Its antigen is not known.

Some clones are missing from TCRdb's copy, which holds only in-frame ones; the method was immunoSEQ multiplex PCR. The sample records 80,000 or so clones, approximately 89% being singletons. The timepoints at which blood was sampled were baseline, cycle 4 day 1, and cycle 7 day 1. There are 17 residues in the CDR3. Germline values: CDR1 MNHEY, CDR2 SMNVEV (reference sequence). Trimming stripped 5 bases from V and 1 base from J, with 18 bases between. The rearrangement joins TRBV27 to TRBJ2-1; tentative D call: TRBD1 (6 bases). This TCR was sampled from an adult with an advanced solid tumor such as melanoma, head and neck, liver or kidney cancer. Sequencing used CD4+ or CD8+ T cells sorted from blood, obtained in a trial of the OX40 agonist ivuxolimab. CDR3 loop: CASSPQPDRSSYNEQFF. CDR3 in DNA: TGTGCCAGCAGTCCACAACCCGACAGGAGTTCCTACAATGAGCAGTTCTTC.